The 10 T cell receptor beta chains given below trace back to one sample, sequenced in a study of T cell responses to AZD1222 COVID-19 vaccine. The method was immunoSEQ multiplex PCR; TCRdb's version includes in-frame clones alone and lacks a portion of them. The profile shows 95,000 or so clones, roughly nine tenths of them singletons. The source was peripheral blood, collected 28 days after the second AZD1222 dose. The receptor set was obtained from an adult who received the AZD1222 COVID-19 vaccine.

This clone was counted a single time. The chain couples TRBV3-1 (or the pseudogene TRBV3-2) to TRBJ2-7; 9 bases map to TRBD2. CDR1 is LGHDT, CDR2 YNNKEL, per germline (reference sequence). The length of the CDR3 is 15 residues. With 4 bases clipped from V and 6 bases from J, the junction kept 10 bases outside the gene matches. In DNA form, the CDR3 reads TGTGCCAGCAGCCCTTCCGTAGCGGGAGACGGCGAGCAGTACTTC. It specifies CASSPSVAGDGEQYF.

The J gene is TRBJ2-2, the V gene TRBV30; the D is unclear. Trimming removed 8 bases from V and 3 bases from J, with 7 bases in between. Germline lookup yields CDR1 GTSNPN and CDR2 SVGIG (reference sequence). The CDR3 is 11 residues long. CDR3 sequence reads: CARKDTGELFF. CDR3 bases: TGTGCCCGGAAGGACACCGGGGAGCTGTTTTTT.

This clone was seen once. The chain employs TRBV27 and TRBJ1-1; D is uncertain. V was clipped by 4 bases and J by 1 base, with 7 bases between them. Germline lookup yields CDR1 MNHEY and CDR2 SMNVEV (reference sequence). The CDR3 totals 13 residues. The CDR3: CASSSSGNTEAFF. The CDR3 DNA is TGTGCCAGCAGTTCCAGTGGGAACACTGAAGCTTTCTTT.

The chain uses TRBV2 and TRBJ2-1; 10 nucleotides match TRBD1. CDR1 is SNHLY, CDR2 FYNNEI, per germline. V gave up 4 bases and J gave up 2 bases; unmatched junction bases: 2. This CDR3 spans 15 amino acids. In DNA, the CDR3 is TGTGCCAGCAGTGTCGGACAGGGGGCCTACAATGAGCAGTTCTTC. Its protein product is CASSVGQGAYNEQFF.

The V and J genes are TRBV6-6 and TRBJ2-5; TRBD2 matches 10 bases. V was pared by 5 bases and J by 0 bases, with 9 bases of the junction left unmatched. Germline CDR1 is MNHNY and CDR2 is SVGAGI (reference sequence). The CDR3 length is 17 residues. The CDR3 protein is CASSPRTSGSYQETQYF. The CDR3 DNA sequence: TGTGCCAGCAGTCCCCGGACTAGCGGTTCGTACCAAGAGACCCAGTACTTC.

The genes are TRBV27 and TRBJ1-2; a weak D match, TRBD1 (6 bases). The CDR3 loop spans 16 amino acids. The V gene's germline CDR1 is MNHEY and CDR2 SMNVEV (reference sequence). V lost 5 bases and J lost 8, with 24 bases in between. CDR3 sequence reads: CASSPTGGGQRSGYTF. The CDR3 region has the DNA TGTGCCAGCAGTCCAACGGGGGGCGGGCAGAGAAGCGGCTACACCTTC.

The chain uses TRBV27 and TRBJ1-2, with D perhaps matching TRBD1 (6 bases). The CDR3 covers 13 residues. The ends were cut back, 6 bases at V and 4 bases at J, with 12 bases in the middle. Germline values: CDR1 MNHEY, CDR2 SMNVEV (reference sequence). The CDR3 reads CASRQGGIYGYTF. The CDR3 coding sequence is TGTGCCAGCAGACAAGGGGGGATCTATGGCTACACCTTC.

The J gene is TRBJ2-7, the V gene TRBV5-6, with TRBD2 matching over 7 bases. Per the germline V gene, CDR1 is SGHDT and CDR2 is YYEEEE. V lost 0 bases to trimming and J lost 0 bases; unmatched junction nucleotides: 6. The CDR3 totals 16 residues. CDR3 region: CASSLVAGRSSYEQYF. CDR3 DNA: TGTGCCAGCAGCTTGGTAGCGGGCAGGAGCTCCTACGAGCAGTACTTC.

The chain combines TRBV24-1 with TRBJ2-7; D is unclear. The CDR3 spans 13 residues. CDR1 and CDR2 (germline): KGHDR, SFDVKD. Trimming removed 7 bases from V and 6 bases from J, with 15 bases in between. The CDR3 DNA sequence: TGTGCCACCAGCCGCACAAAGTTGGGCGAGCAGTACTTC. Translating gives CATSRTKLGEQYF.

This clone has a single count. V usage is TRBV10-3 and J usage is TRBJ2-3; 9 nucleotides line up with TRBD2. The V gene end was trimmed by 5 bases and the J gene end by 2 bases; junction bases not matched to a gene: 2. Per germline, CDR1 ENHRY and CDR2 SYGVKD. The CDR3 contains 14 residues. The CDR3 is CAISTSGFTDTQYF. The CDR3 DNA sequence: TGTGCCATCAGTACTAGCGGGTTCACAGATACGCAGTATTTT.